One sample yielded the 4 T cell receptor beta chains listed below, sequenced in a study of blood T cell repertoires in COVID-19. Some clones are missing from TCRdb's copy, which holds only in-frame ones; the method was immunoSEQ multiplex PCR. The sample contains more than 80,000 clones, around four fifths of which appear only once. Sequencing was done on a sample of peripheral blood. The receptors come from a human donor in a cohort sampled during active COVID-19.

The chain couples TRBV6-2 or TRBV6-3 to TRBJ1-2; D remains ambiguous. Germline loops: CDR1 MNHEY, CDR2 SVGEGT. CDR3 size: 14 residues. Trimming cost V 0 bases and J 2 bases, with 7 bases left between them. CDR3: CASSYSSRNYGYTF. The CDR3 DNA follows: TGTGCCAGCAGTTACTCTTCGAGAAACTATGGCTACACCTTC.

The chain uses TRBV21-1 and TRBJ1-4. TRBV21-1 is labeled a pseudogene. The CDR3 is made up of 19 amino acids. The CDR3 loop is CASSSQSCPTEATNEKLFF. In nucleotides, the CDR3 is TGTGCCAGCAGCAGCCAGTCCTGTCCGACCGAGGCAACTAATGAAAAACTGTTTTTT.

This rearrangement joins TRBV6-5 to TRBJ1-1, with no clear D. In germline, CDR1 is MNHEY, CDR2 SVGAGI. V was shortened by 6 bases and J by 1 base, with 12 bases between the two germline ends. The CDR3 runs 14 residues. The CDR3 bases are TGTGCCAGCAGACCCGGGGTAACGAACACTGAAGCTTTCTTT. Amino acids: CASRPGVTNTEAFF.

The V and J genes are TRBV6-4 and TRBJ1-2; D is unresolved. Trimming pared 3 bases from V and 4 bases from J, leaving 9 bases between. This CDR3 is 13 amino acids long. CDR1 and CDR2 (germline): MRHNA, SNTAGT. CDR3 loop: CASSESGAYGYTF. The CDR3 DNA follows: TGTGCCAGCAGTGAGTCAGGCGCCTATGGCTACACCTTC.